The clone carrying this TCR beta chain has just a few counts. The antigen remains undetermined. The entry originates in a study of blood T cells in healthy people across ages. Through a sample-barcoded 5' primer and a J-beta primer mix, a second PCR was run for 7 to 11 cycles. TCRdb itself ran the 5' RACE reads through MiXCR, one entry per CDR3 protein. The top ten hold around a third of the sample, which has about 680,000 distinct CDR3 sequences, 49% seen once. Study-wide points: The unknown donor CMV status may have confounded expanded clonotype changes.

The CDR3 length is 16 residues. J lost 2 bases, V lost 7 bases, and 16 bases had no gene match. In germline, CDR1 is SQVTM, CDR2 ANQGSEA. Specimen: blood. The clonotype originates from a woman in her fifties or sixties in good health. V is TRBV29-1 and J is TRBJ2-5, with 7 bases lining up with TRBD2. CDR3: CSACPQRLAGQETQYF. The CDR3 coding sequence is TGCAGCGCATGCCCCCAGAGACTAGCAGGGCAAGAGACCCAGTACTTC.